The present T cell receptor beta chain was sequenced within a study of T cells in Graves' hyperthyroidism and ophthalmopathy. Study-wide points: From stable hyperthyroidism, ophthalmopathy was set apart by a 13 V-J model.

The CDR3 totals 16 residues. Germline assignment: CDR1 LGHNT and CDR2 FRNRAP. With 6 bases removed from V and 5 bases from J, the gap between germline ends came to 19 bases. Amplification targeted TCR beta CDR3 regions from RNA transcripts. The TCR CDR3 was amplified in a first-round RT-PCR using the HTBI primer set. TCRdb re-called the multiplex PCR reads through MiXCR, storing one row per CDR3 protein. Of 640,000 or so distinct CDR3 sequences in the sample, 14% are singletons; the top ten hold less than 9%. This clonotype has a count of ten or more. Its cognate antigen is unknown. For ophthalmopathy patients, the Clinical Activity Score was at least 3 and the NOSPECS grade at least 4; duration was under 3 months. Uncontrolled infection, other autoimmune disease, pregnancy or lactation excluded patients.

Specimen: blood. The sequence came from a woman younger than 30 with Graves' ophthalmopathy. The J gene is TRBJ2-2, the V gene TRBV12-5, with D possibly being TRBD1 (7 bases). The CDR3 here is CASGLGATGRTGELFF. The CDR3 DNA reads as TGTGCTAGTGGCCTAGGGGCGACAGGGAGGACCGGGGAGCTGTTTTTT.